This is a list of T cell receptor beta chains from one sample in a study of T cell changes during pregnancy in multiple sclerosis. Generated by immunoSEQ multiplex PCR, the TCRdb table keeps only in-frame clones and is missing some. The sample holds 65,000 to 95,000 clones, about 92% seen once. Sequenced material: peripheral blood, taken after pregnancy. These receptors all come from a female donor in good health, enrolled as a control in a pregnancy study. CDR3s leave out the opening cysteine and the closing phenylalanine or tryptophan.

TRBV19 | ASNRSGKTGVNTEAF
TRBV7-8 | ASSLDSSMHQPQH
TRBV21-1 | ASRTRRTKNEQF
TRBV4-1 | ASSQAVVVGGAFLSYNEQF
TRBV10-1 | ASSGGRTSTDTQY
TRBV2 | AIDWGVNGYT
TRBV5-4 | ASSFGQGGEQY
TRBV5-4 | ASSLGGPSSYNEQF
TRBV2 | ASIAGGLLNEQF
TRBV18 | ASSPREGEQY
TRBV21-1 | ASSKGTEDQPQH
TRBV5-1 | ASRYQTGLETQY
TRBV4-3 | ASSQGTGRYT
TRBV12-5 | ASGLTVSSYNEQF
TRBV7-2 | ASSVSEGADTQY
TRBV18 | ASSPSLNTEAF
TRBV5-6 | ASSGPQEGLRYGYT
TRBV7-8 | ASSLEHLADRYNEQF